The source of this TCR beta chain is a study of early T cells in non-severe SARS-CoV-2 infection. Individual cDNA molecules carried attached unique molecular identifiers. TCRdb re-called the 5' RACE reads with MiXCR, one entry per CDR3 protein. Of more than 55,000 distinct CDR3 sequences listed, more than 8.5% were seen once; the top ten hold 17%. Per the germline V gene, CDR1 is MNHEY and CDR2 is SVGAGI. The CDR3 extends over 14 amino acids. V shed 4 bases, J shed 7 bases, and the junction held 9 bases outside the gene matches. The source of this sequence is an adult who was a healthcare worker with PCR-confirmed SARS-CoV-2 infection or an uninfected control (not recorded which). V usage is TRBV6-5 and J usage is TRBJ2-7, with 8 nucleotides matching TRBD1. The sample was whole blood. DNA for the CDR3: TGTGCCAGCAGTTCGGACAGGGTTCGTCTGGAGCAGTACTTC. This encodes CASSSDRVRLEQYF.